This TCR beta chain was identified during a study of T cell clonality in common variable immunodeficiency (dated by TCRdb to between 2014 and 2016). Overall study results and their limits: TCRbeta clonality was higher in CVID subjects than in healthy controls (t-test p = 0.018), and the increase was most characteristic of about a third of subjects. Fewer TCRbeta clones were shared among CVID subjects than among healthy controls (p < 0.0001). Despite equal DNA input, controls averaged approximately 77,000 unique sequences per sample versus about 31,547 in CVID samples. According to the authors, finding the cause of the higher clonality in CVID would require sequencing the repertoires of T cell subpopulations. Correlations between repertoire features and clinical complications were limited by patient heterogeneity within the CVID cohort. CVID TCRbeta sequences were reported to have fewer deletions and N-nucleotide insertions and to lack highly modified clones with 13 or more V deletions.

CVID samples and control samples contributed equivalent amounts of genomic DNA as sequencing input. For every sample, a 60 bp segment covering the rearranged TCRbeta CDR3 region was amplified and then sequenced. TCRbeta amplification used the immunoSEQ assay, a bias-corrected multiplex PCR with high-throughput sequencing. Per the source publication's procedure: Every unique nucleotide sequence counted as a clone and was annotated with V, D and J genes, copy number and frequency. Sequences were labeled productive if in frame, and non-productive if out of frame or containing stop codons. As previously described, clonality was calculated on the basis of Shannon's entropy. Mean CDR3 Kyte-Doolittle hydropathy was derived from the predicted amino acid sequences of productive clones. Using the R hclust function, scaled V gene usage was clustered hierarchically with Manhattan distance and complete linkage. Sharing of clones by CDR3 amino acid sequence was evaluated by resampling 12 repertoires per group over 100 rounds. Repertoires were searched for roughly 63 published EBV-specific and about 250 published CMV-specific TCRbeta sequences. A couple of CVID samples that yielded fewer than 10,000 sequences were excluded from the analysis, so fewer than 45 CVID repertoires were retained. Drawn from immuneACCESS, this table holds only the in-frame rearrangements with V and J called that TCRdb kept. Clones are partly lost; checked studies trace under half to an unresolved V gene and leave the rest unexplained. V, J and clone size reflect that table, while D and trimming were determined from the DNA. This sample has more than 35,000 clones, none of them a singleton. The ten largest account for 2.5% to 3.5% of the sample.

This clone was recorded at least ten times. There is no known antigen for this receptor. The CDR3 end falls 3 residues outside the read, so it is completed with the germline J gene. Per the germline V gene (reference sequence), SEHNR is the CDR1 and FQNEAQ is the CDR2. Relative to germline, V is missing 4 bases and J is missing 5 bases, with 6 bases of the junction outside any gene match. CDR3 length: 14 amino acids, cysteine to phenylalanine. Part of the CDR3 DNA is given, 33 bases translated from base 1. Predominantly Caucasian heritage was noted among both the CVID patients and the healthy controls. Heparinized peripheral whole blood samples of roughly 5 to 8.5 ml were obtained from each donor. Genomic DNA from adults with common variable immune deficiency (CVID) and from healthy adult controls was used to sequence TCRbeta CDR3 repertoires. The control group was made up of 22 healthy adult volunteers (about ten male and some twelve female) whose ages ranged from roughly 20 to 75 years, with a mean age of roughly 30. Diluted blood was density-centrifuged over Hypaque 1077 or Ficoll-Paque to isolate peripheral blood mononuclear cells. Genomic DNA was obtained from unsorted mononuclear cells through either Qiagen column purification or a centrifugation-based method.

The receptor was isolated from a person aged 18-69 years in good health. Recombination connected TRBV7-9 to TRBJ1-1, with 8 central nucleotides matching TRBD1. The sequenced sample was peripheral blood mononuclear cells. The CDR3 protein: CASSSDRAGTEAFF. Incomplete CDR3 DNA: TGTGCCAGCAGCTCGGACAGGGCGGGGACTGAA.